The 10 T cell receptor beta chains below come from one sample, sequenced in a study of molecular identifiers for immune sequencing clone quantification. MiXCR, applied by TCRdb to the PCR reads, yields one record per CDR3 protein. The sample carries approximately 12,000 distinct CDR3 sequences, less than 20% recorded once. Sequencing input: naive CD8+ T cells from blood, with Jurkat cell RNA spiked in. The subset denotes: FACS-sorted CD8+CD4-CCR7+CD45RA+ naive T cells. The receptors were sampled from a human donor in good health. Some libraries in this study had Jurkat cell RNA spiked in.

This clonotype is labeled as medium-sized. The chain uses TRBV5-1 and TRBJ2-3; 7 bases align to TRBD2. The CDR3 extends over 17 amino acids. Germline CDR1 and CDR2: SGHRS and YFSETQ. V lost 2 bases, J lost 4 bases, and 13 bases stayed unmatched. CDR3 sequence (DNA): TGCGCCAGCAGCTTCCGACCTAGCGGCAGCTTAGCAGATACGCAGTATTTT. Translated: CASSFRPSGSLADTQYF.

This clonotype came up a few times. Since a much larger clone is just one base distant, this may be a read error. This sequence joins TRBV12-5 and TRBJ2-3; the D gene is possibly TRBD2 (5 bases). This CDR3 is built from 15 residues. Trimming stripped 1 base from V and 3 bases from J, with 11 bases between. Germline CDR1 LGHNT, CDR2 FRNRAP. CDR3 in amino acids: CASGLGNGITDTQYF. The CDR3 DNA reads TGTGCTAGTGGTTTGGGTAACGGGATTACAGATACGCAGTATTTT.

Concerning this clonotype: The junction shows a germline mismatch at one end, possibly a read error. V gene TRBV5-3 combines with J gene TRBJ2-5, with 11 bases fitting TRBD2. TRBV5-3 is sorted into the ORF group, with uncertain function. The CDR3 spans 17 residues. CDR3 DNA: TGTGCCAGCAGCTTGGGGGGGGGACTAGCGGTTCAAGAGACCCAGTACTTC. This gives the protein CASSLGGGLAVQETQYF.

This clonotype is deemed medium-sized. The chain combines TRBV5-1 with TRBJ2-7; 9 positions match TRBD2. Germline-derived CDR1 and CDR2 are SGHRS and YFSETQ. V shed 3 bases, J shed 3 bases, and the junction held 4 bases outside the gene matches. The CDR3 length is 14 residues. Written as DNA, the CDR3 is TGCGCCAGCAGCTGGGGTAGCGGGAGCTACGAGCAGTACTTC. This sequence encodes CASSWGSGSYEQYF.

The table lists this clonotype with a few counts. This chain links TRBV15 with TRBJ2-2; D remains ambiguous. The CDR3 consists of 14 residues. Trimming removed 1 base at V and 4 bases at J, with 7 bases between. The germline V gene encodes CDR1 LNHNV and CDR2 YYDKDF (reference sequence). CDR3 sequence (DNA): TGTGCCACCAGCAGAGTATGGGGCACCGGGGAGCTGTTTTTT. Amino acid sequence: CATSRVWGTGELFF.

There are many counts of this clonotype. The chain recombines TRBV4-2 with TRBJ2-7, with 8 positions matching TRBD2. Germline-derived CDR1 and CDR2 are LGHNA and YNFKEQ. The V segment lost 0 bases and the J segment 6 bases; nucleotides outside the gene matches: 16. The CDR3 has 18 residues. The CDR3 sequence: CASSQDSGLVVTQSEQYF. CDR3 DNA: TGTGCCAGCAGCCAAGATTCGGGACTAGTGGTAACTCAGAGCGAGCAGTACTTC.

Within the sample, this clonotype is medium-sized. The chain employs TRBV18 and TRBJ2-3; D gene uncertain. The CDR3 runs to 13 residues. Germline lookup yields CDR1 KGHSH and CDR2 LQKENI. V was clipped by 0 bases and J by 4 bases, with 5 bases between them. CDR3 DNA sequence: TGTGCCAGCTCACCACCGGTGGCAGATACGCAGTATTTT. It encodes CASSPPVADTQYF.

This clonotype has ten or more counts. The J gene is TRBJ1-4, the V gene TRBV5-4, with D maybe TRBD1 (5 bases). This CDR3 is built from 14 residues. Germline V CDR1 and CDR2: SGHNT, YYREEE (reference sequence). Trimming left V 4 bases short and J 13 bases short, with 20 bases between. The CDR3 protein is CASSQGPTMGGLFF. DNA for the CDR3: TGTGCCAGCAGCCAGGGACCGACGATGGGGGGACTGTTTTTT.

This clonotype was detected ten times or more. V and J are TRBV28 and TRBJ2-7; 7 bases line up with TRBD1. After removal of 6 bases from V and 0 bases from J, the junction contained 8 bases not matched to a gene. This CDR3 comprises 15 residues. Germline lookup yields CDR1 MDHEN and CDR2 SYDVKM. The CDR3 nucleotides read TGTGCCAGCAGGTCTGACAGGGCGAGCTCCTACGAGCAGTACTTC. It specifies CASRSDRASSYEQYF.

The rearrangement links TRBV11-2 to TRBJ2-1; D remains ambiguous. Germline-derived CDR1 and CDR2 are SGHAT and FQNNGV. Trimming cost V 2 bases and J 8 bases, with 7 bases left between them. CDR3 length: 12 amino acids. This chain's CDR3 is CASSLLGDEQFF. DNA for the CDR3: TGTGCCAGCAGCTTATTGGGCGATGAGCAGTTCTTC.